These T cell receptor beta chains were read from a single sample in a study of radiation and T cells in renal cell carcinoma. Clones were sequenced by immunoSEQ multiplex PCR, and TCRdb holds only the in-frame ones, with some missing. This table holds some 97,000 clones, around 80% found once. Sequencing used blood, obtained from a patient whose treatment included radiotherapy and nephrectomy. The receptors shown here come from a man aged 55 to 70 with renal cell carcinoma. Each CDR3 is given with its conserved first and last residue. The D gene is left open where the match is weak. Clone sizes are given selectively: once, few, many, or a class where the clone is expanded.

DNA: TGTGCCAGCAGCTTTGAGGGGAACACCATATATTTT
CDR3: CASSFEGNTIYF
J: TRBJ1-3
D: -
size: -
V: TRBV5-8

DNA: TGTGCCAGCAGCACTCCCCAGGGTTCCCTTGTGAAGACCCAGTACTTC
CDR3: CASSTPQGSLVKTQYF
J: TRBJ2-5
D: -
size: -
V: TRBV11-2

DNA: TGTGCCAGCAGCCCGAGGTTGGGGCCATACAATGAGCAGTTCTTC
CDR3: CASSPRLGPYNEQFF
J: TRBJ2-1
D: -
size: once
V: TRBV7-8

DNA: TGTGCCTGGAACTATTATAATTCACCCCTCCACTTT
CDR3: CAWNYYNSPLHF
J: TRBJ1-6
D: -
size: -
V: TRBV30

DNA: TGTGCCAGCCGAGCCGCACAGAATTCACCCCTCCACTTT
CDR3: CASRAAQNSPLHF
J: TRBJ1-6
D: -
size: -
V: TRBV6-5

DNA: TGTGCCAGCAGCCGGAGGCGGGAAGGTGGGGCCACCGGGGAGCTGTTTTTT
CDR3: CASSRRREGGATGELFF
J: TRBJ2-2
D: -
size: -
V: TRBV7-9

DNA: TGTGCCAGCAGCTCCGGGACAAGACTAGCGGGAGTACCAGATACGCAGTATTTT
CDR3: CASSSGTRLAGVPDTQYF
J: TRBJ2-3
D: TRBD2
size: -
V: TRBV7-9

DNA: TGCGCCAGCAGCTTGGGAGACAGGGTCGCTGAAGCTTTCTTT
CDR3: CASSLGDRVAEAFF
J: TRBJ1-1
D: TRBD1
size: once
V: TRBV5-1

DNA: TGTGCCAGCAGTTCCAAGAGGGAAGATTATGAAAAACTGTTTTTT
CDR3: CASSSKREDYEKLFF
J: TRBJ1-4
D: -
size: once
V: TRBV27

DNA: TGTGCCAGCAGTTCATCAGGGGCCACTGAAGCTTTCTTT
CDR3: CASSSSGATEAFF
J: TRBJ1-1
D: -
size: -
V: TRBV27

DNA: TGTGCCAGCAGCGGGACTAACTCCTACAATGAGCAGTTCTTC
CDR3: CASSGTNSYNEQFF
J: TRBJ2-1
D: -
size: -
V: TRBV9

DNA: TGTGCCAGCAGTGAAGCGTTGACTAGCGGGAGGGCCTACGAGCAGTACTTC
CDR3: CASSEALTSGRAYEQYF
J: TRBJ2-7
D: TRBD2
size: -
V: TRBV6-1

DNA: TGTGCCAGCAGCCAACCCCCGGGACAGACTAATGAAAAACTGTTTTTT
CDR3: CASSQPPGQTNEKLFF
J: TRBJ1-4
D: TRBD1
size: -
V: TRBV7-9

DNA: TGCGCCAGCAGTTCGTCGGAGGACTATGGCTACACCTTC
CDR3: CASSSSEDYGYTF
J: TRBJ1-2
D: -
size: few
V: TRBV5-1

DNA: TGTGCCAGCAGCTTAGACCCTAGCAGTGAGACCCAGTACTTC
CDR3: CASSLDPSSETQYF
J: TRBJ2-5
D: -
size: few
V: TRBV11-3

DNA: TGTGCCTGGAAAACCCCCCTGAACACTGAAGCTTTCTTT
CDR3: CAWKTPLNTEAFF
J: TRBJ1-1
D: -
size: -
V: TRBV30

DNA: TGTGCCAGCAGCCAAGAGCCGGAGCGTAGTGGTATTGGGCAGTTCTTC
CDR3: CASSQEPERSGIGQFF
J: TRBJ2-1
D: -
size: -
V: TRBV4-2

DNA: TGTGCCACCAGGCGCCTTAGCGAGACCCAGTACTTC
CDR3: CATRRLSETQYF
J: TRBJ2-5
D: -
size: once
V: TRBV5-6

DNA: TGTGCCAGCAGTTTCTTCCCCCCGGCGGCCTCAGATACGCAGTATTTT
CDR3: CASSFFPPAASDTQYF
J: TRBJ2-3
D: -
size: -
V: TRBV28

DNA: TGTGCCAGCAGCCATAACAGGGACAACGAGCAGTACTTC
CDR3: CASSHNRDNEQYF
J: TRBJ2-7
D: -
size: -
V: TRBV11-1

DNA: TGTGCCAGTAGTATAGAAAGGACTAGCGGCTACAATGAGCAGTTCTTC
CDR3: CASSIERTSGYNEQFF
J: TRBJ2-1
D: TRBD2
size: -
V: TRBV19

DNA: TGTGCCAGCAACCTTTCCGTCCTGGGAGAGCAGTACTTC
CDR3: CASNLSVLGEQYF
J: TRBJ2-7
D: -
size: -
V: TRBV28

DNA: TGCGCCAGCAGCCAAGTGTTGGGACGGAATCAGCCCCAGCATTTT
CDR3: CASSQVLGRNQPQHF
J: TRBJ1-5
D: -
size: -
V: TRBV4-3

DNA: TGTGCCAGCATCGCCGGGACAGGGGGGTATGAGCAGTTCTTC
CDR3: CASIAGTGGYEQFF
J: TRBJ2-1
D: -
size: -
V: TRBV21-1

DNA: TGCAGCGTTGAGGGGGTGGGGGTTGGGCGTTATGGCTACACCTTC
CDR3: CSVEGVGVGRYGYTF
J: TRBJ1-2
D: -
size: -
V: TRBV29-1

DNA: TGTGCCAGCAGCTTAGATACCGCGCGGGGGGGATACAATGAGCAGTTCTTC
CDR3: CASSLDTARGGYNEQFF
J: TRBJ2-1
D: TRBD2
size: few
V: TRBV11-3

DNA: TGTGCCAGCAGCGGAGCCGAGCCCAACACCGGGGAGCTGTTTTTT
CDR3: CASSGAEPNTGELFF
J: TRBJ2-2
D: -
size: -
V: TRBV9

DNA: TGTGCCAGCAGCCCCGAAGGGGCTTCCTACGAGCAGTACTTC
CDR3: CASSPEGASYEQYF
J: TRBJ2-7
D: -
size: -
V: TRBV11-3

DNA: TGTGCCAGTGGCGCGACCTCTTGGACAGCTCCCAATGAGCAGTTCTTC
CDR3: CASGATSWTAPNEQFF
J: TRBJ2-1
D: -
size: -
V: TRBV19

DNA: TGTGCCAGCAGCTTAAGGTGGGGGGGACAGGGTACTTACGAGCAGTACTTC
CDR3: CASSLRWGGQGTYEQYF
J: TRBJ2-7
D: TRBD1
size: -
V: TRBV7-2

DNA: TGTGCCAGCAGTGACCCAGATACGCAGTATTTT
CDR3: CASSDPDTQYF
J: TRBJ2-3
D: -
size: -
V: TRBV2

DNA: TGTGCCAGCAGTGCGCGGGGCACCGGGGAGCTGTTTTTT
CDR3: CASSARGTGELFF
J: TRBJ2-2
D: -
size: -
V: TRBV2

DNA: TGCGCCAGCAGTGAAGTCCACGAGCAGTACTTC
CDR3: CASSEVHEQYF
J: TRBJ2-7
D: -
size: -
V: TRBV10-1

DNA: TGTGCCAGCAGCTTAGCACAGAACGCAAGATTTGCTGGGGCCAACGTCCTGACTTTC
CDR3: CASSLAQNARFAGANVLTF
J: TRBJ2-6
D: -
size: -
V: TRBV7-2

DNA: TGCAGCGTTTTACCGACCGGGACAGGGACTTCAGGGAGTGGCTACACCTTC
CDR3: CSVLPTGTGTSGSGYTF
J: TRBJ1-2
D: TRBD1
size: -
V: TRBV29-1

DNA: TGTGCCAGCAGTTTGGACAGGAACACTGAAGCTTTCTTT
CDR3: CASSLDRNTEAFF
J: TRBJ1-1
D: -
size: -
V: TRBV6-5

DNA: TGCGCCAGCAGCCGCGGCGCGGCTAACTATGGCTACACCTTC
CDR3: CASSRGAANYGYTF
J: TRBJ1-2
D: -
size: -
V: TRBV4-3

DNA: TGTGCCAGCAGTTACTCGGTCGGAGTCGACACTGAAGCTTTCTTT
CDR3: CASSYSVGVDTEAFF
J: TRBJ1-1
D: -
size: -
V: TRBV6-5

DNA: TGCGCCAGCAGCCAATTCACAGGGCGCTCCTACGAGCAGTACTTC
CDR3: CASSQFTGRSYEQYF
J: TRBJ2-7
D: -
size: -
V: TRBV4-3

DNA: TGTGCCAGCAGGGATGACCGCGAGCAGTACTTC
CDR3: CASRDDREQYF
J: TRBJ2-7
D: -
size: -
V: TRBV28

DNA: TGCGCCAGCAGCTTGGGTACTAGCGGAGGAGGGACCCAGTACTTC
CDR3: CASSLGTSGGGTQYF
J: TRBJ2-5
D: TRBD2
size: few
V: TRBV5-1

DNA: TGTGCCAGTAGTGCCGCACAGGGGTACCAAGAGACCCAGTACTTC
CDR3: CASSAAQGYQETQYF
J: TRBJ2-5
D: TRBD1
size: -
V: TRBV19

DNA: TGTGCCAGCAGTGAAGCGCCGGGGTCCTACTACGAGCAGTACTTC
CDR3: CASSEAPGSYYEQYF
J: TRBJ2-7
D: -
size: -
V: TRBV6-1

DNA: TGTGCCAGTAGTAAACGCACTGGTGAGCAGTTCTTC
CDR3: CASSKRTGEQFF
J: TRBJ2-1
D: -
size: -
V: TRBV19

DNA: TGTGCCAGCAGTCTTTATAAGGGTGGACCGCTTGAGGACGAGCAGTACTTC
CDR3: CASSLYKGGPLEDEQYF
J: TRBJ2-7
D: -
size: -
V: TRBV28

DNA: TGTGCCAGCAGCTTAGTGGGCTACGAGCAGTACTTC
CDR3: CASSLVGYEQYF
J: TRBJ2-7
D: -
size: -
V: TRBV7-8

DNA: TGCGCCAGCAGTGATCCGGGACAGGGGGTATACGAGCAGTACTTC
CDR3: CASSDPGQGVYEQYF
J: TRBJ2-7
D: TRBD1
size: -
V: TRBV10-1

DNA: TGTGCCTGGAGTAGGGACAGGGGAAATCCTGAAGCTTTCTTT
CDR3: CAWSRDRGNPEAFF
J: TRBJ1-1
D: TRBD1
size: -
V: TRBV30

DNA: TGTGCCAGCAGTTTACAAACAGGGGAGGACGAGCAGTACTTC
CDR3: CASSLQTGEDEQYF
J: TRBJ2-7
D: -
size: -
V: TRBV27

DNA: TGCGCCAGCAGTGACTCAGTGGACTATGGCTACACCTTC
CDR3: CASSDSVDYGYTF
J: TRBJ1-2
D: -
size: few
V: TRBV10-1

DNA: TGTGCCAGTAGTATGGTTCGTCGGGCCTCCGGCGGCTACACCTTC
CDR3: CASSMVRRASGGYTF
J: TRBJ1-2
D: -
size: once
V: TRBV19

DNA: TGTGCCAGCACCCCCGGAGTACAGCCCTCCTACGAGCAGTACTTC
CDR3: CASTPGVQPSYEQYF
J: TRBJ2-7
D: -
size: few
V: TRBV7-8

DNA: TGTGCCAGCAGTTTATCGGGACAGGGTAACCAACAGTACTTC
CDR3: CASSLSGQGNQQYF
J: TRBJ2-7
D: TRBD1
size: few
V: TRBV28

DNA: TGTGCCAGCAGTGACCTTCAGGGGGGCTCTGAAGCTTTCTTT
CDR3: CASSDLQGGSEAFF
J: TRBJ1-1
D: TRBD1
size: -
V: TRBV6-1

DNA: TGTGCCAGCAACCCGGGACAGGGGAATGGCTACACCTTC
CDR3: CASNPGQGNGYTF
J: TRBJ1-2
D: TRBD1
size: -
V: TRBV9

DNA: TGTGCCAGCAGCTTCGGGGACAGGGGCTACGAGCAGTACTTC
CDR3: CASSFGDRGYEQYF
J: TRBJ2-7
D: TRBD1
size: -
V: TRBV7-3